This T cell receptor beta chain was retrieved from a study of identical twins. Study observations and caveats: Within cord blood, abundant beta clonotypes carried fewer insertions, but memory repertoires showed no such trend.

About this clonotype itself: Its antigen is unknown.

TCRdb re-analysed the 5' RACE reads in MiXCR, keeping a single row per CDR3 protein. Of 420,000 or so distinct CDR3 sequences in the sample, approximately 17% were seen once. The CDR3 loop spans 14 amino acids. The junction had 10 bases not matched to a gene; V was cut back by 8 bases and J by 6 bases. Germline V lookup: CDR1 SEHNR, CDR2 FQNEAQ (reference sequence). Only healthy Caucasians were included as donors. Input material: naive T cells sorted from blood. This chain links TRBV7-9 with TRBJ2-7; TRBD1 aligns across 10 bases. The sequence derives from a man aged 50 to 60 in good health. CDR3 residues: CASATGTGDSEQYF. The CDR3 DNA sequence: TGTGCCAGCGCAACCGGGACAGGGGATTCCGAGCAGTACTTC.